This T cell receptor beta chain was sequenced during a study of blood T cell repertoires in COVID-19. Study-wide background: Samples taken during acute and convalescent COVID-19 were collected in the United States, Italy and Spain. Sample material is recorded as cDNA or gDNA derived from T cells, B-cell-depleted T cells, or PBMCs.

Authors' analysis steps: Cell counts per sample came from amplifying reference gene primers. Here immunoSEQ multiplex PCR was the method, and the copy in TCRdb shows in-frame clones only, minus some. The DNA was the basis for D and trimming; V, J and clone size are from that table. Of a few hundred thousand clones detected, around nine tenths appear once; the ten largest clones hold 3.5% to 4.5%. V was shortened by 6 bases and J by 14 bases, with 14 bases between the two germline ends. The CDR3 spans 12 residues. This clone occurred once. Sequencing used peripheral blood. This chain joins TRBV12-3 or TRBV12-4 and TRBJ1-6; D is possibly TRBD1 (5 bases). This TCR derives from a woman between 45 and 65 years old with active or convalescent COVID-19. The CDR3 region has the DNA TGTGCCAGCAGCTTGGACACGGTGTCCCTCCACTTT. This sequence encodes CASSLDTVSLHF.